The clone carrying this T cell receptor beta chain was observed at least ten times. No cell fractionation was done, so the repertoire covers all unsorted peripheral blood T cells. Control samples came from around ten uninfected healthy donors, several of them resampled after two to four months. These data originate in a study of HIV-infected patients and healthy controls. Trimming removed 3 bases from V and 9 bases from J, with 9 bases in between. CDR1 MDHEN and CDR2 SYDVKM come from the germline V gene. The CDR3 runs to 13 residues. cDNA was made from around 0.45 ug RNA using alpha and beta constant primers. Each of the alpha and beta chains got its own library through chain-specific third strand synthesis with indices. Two random hexamers, added before amplification and joined, formed each molecule's 12-nucleotide barcode. MiXCR, applied by TCRdb to the 5' RACE reads, yields one record per CDR3 protein. The sample has about 13,000 distinct CDR3 sequences; around 9.9% are singletons.

The specimen sequenced was blood. The V gene is TRBV28, the J gene TRBJ1-6; D not certain. The receptor's source is an adult in good health. CDR3 in amino acids: CASSLDFLSPLHF. The CDR3 DNA follows: TGTGCCAGCAGTTTGGACTTCCTTTCACCCCTCCACTTT.